This TCR beta chain is from a study of blood T cell repertoires in COVID-19 (dated by TCRdb to the early 2020s). Study-wide context: Samples covering the acute and convalescent phases of COVID-19 were provided by collaborators in the United States, Italy and Spain. The repertoires were released in a freely available public database meant as a resource for research on the immune response to SARS-CoV-2. The material from the prospective study consisted of cDNA or gDNA derived from T cells, B-cell-depleted T cells, or PBMCs. The sample metadata nearly always contained a de-identified subject ID, COVID-19 status, age in years and sex. Where available, HLA class I and class II types were taken from metadata supplied by the sample provider and were not determined by assay-based typing. Deeply sampled blood TCRbeta repertoires from subjects exposed to, actively infected with, or recovered from COVID-19 were included in the dataset. Samples came from the ongoing ImmuneRACE study (first 160 participants) plus 1,254 subjects from 6 global collaborators. What the study reported, not specific to this receptor: How much clinical and demographic metadata was included differed by source and by participant, and the metadata was provided uncurated.

TCRbeta CDR3 regions were amplified from genomic DNA by means of the immunoSEQ Assay, a bias-controlled multiplex PCR. The study's own analysis went as follows. The number of nucleated cells in each sample was estimated from the amplification of reference gene primers within the assay. Sequence reads were collapsed and filtered to measure the absolute abundance of every unique TCRbeta CDR3 rearrangement. For each sample, productive Simpson clonality was calculated as the square root of Simpson's diversity index across productive rearrangements. TCRdb mirrors the immuneACCESS table, restricted to in-frame sequences. Some clones are absent from its copies; in checked studies, under half trace to an unresolved V gene, and the reason for the others is unknown. V and J calls and clone size come straight from that table; D and trimming were deduced from the DNA. For this sample there are 270,000 or so clones; roughly 86% appear just once. More than 9.5% of the sample comes from the top ten.

As to this clone: Its antigen target is currently unknown. Base qualities are missing; no much larger clone stands one base away.

CDR1 and CDR2 (MGHRA, YSYEKL) derive from the germline V gene. Taken from cysteine to phenylalanine, the CDR3 has 14 residues. Only the CDR3 region is kept as DNA, spanning 42 bases read in frame from base 1. V is pared back by 4 bases and J by 3 bases, with 10 bases lying between the germline termini. One collaborating source in Seattle enrolled patients while the patients were actively infected and followed the patients over time throughout the course of disease. Whole blood was collected in K2EDTA tubes by collaborating institutions according to the institutions' own protocols. For TCRbeta analysis, collaborators shipped samples as frozen whole blood, isolated PBMCs, or DNA extracted from either of those sample types.

Sequenced sample: peripheral blood. The rearranged chain carries TRBV4-1 and TRBJ1-5; TRBD1 is possibly the D segment (6 matching bases). This TCR was sampled from a woman aged 25 to 39 with COVID-19, enrolled during active disease. The DNA sequence follows: TGCGCCAGCAGCCGGACAGCTTTCAATCAGCCCCAGCATTTT. This gives the protein CASSRTAFNQPQHF.